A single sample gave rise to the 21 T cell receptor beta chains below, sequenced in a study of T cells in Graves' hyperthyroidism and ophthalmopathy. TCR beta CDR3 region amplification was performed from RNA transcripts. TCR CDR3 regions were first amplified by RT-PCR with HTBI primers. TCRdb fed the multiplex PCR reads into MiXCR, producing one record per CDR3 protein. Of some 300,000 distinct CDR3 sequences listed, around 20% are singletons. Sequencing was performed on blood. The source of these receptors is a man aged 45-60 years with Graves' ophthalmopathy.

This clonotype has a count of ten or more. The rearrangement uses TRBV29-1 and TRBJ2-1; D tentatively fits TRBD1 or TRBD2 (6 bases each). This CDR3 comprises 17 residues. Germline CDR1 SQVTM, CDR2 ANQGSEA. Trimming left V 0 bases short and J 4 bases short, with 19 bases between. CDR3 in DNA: TGCAGCGTTGAAGATAGGGCGCCGGGGGCGCCTTACAATGAGCAGTTCTTC. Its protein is CSVEDRAPGAPYNEQFF.

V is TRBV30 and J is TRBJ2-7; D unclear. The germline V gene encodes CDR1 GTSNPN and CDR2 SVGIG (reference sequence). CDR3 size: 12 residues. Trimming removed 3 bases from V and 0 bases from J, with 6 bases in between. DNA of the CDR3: TGTGCCTGGAGAGGTTCCTCCTACGAGCAGTACTTC. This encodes CAWRGSSYEQYF.

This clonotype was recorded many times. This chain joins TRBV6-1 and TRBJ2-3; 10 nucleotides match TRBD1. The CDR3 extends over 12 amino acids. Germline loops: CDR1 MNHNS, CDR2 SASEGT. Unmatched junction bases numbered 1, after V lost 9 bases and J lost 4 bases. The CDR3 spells CASGQGADTQYF. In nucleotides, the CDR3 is TGTGCCAGTGGACAGGGGGCAGATACGCAGTATTTT.

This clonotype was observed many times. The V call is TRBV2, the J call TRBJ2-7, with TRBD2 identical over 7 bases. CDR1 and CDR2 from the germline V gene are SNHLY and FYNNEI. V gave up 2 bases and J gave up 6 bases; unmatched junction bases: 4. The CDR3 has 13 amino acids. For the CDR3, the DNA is TGTGCCAGCAGTGAAAAGGGGAGGGGCGAGCAGTACTTC. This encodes CASSEKGRGEQYF.

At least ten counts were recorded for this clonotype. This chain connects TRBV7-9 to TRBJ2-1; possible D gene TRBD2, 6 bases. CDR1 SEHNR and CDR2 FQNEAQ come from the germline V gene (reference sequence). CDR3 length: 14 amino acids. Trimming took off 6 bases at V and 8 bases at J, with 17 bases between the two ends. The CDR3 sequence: CASRPTGAGDEQFF. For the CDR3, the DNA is TGTGCCAGCAGGCCGACGGGAGCCGGGGATGAGCAGTTCTTC.

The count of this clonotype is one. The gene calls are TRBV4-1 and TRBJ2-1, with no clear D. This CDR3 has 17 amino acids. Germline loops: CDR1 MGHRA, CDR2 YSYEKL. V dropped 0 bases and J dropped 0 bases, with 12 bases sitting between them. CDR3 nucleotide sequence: TGCGCCAGCAGCCAAGACTTCCAGCGCCGCTCCTACAATGAGCAGTTCTTC. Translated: CASSQDFQRRSYNEQFF.

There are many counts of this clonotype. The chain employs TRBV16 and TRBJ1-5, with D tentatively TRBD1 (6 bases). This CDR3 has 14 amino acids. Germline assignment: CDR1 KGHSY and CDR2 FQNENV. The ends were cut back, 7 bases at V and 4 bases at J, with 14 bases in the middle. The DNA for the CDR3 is TGTGCCAGCACCGGGACAAAAGTTAATCAGCCCCAGCATTTT. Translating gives CASTGTKVNQPQHF.

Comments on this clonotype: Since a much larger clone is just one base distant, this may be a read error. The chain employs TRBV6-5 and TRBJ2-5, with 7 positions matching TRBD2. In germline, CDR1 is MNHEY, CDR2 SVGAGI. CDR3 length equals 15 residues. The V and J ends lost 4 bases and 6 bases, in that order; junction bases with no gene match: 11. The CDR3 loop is CASSSTLAAQQTQYF. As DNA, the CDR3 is TGTGCCAGCAGTTCTACGCTAGCGGCGCAACAGACCCAGTACTTC.

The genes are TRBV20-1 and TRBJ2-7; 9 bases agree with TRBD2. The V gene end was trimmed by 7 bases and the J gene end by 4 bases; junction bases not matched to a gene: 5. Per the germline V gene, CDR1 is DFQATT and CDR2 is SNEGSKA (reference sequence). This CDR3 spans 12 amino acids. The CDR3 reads CSGAGGGYEQYF. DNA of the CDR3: TGCAGTGGTGCGGGAGGGGGTTACGAGCAGTACTTC.

The CDR3 spells CSARYLREGPEQYF. The DNA of the CDR3 is TGCAGTGCTAGATACCTGCGGGAGGGCCCCGAGCAGTACTTC. The chain uses TRBV20-1 and TRBJ2-7; 9 bases fit TRBD2. The CDR3 spans 14 residues. CDR1 and CDR2 (germline): DFQATT, SNEGSKA (reference sequence). V gave up 2 bases and J gave up 6 bases; unmatched junction bases: 8.

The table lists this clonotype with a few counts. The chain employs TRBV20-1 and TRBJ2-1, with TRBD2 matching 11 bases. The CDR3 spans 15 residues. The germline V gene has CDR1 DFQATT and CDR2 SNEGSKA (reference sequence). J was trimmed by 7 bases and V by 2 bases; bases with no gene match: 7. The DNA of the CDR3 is TGCAGTGCTAGATCCGGGACTAGCGGTCTAAATGAGCAGTTCTTC. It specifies CSARSGTSGLNEQFF.

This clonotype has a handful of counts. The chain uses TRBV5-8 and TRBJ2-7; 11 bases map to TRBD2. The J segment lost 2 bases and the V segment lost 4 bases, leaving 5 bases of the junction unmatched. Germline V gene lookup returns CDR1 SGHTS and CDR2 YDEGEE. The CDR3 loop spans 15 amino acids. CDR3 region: CASSPGGLAAYEQYF. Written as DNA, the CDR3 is TGTGCCAGCAGCCCAGGGGGACTAGCGGCCTACGAGCAGTACTTC.

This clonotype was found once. CDR3 loop: CASRGGSAEQYF. The DNA for the CDR3 is TGTGCCTCGCGGGGGGGATCGGCCGAGCAGTACTTC. The V call is TRBV7-9, the J call TRBJ2-7, with TRBD2 matching 9 bases. Trimming cost V 11 bases and J 6 bases; bases outside gene matches: 8. The germline gives CDR1 SEHNR, CDR2 FQNEAQ (reference sequence). The CDR3 runs 12 residues. Drawing the rest from reference TRBV7-9 and TRBJ2-7, the complete variable domain is DTGVSQNPRHKITKRGQNVTFRCDPISEHNRLYWYRQTLGQGPEFLTYFQNEAQLEKSRLLSDRFSAERPKGSFSTLEIQRTEQGDSAMYLCASRGGSAEQYFGPGTRLTVT.

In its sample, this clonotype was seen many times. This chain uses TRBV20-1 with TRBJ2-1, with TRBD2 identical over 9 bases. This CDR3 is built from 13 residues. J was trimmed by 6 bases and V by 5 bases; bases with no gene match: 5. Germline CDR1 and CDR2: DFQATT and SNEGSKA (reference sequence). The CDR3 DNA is TGCAGTGCTTTAGCGGGAGAGAGCAATGAGCAGTTCTTC. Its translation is CSALAGESNEQFF.

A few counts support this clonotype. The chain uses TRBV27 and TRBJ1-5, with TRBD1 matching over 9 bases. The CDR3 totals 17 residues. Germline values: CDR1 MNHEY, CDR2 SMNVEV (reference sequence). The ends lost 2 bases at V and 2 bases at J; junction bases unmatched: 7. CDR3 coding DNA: TGTGCCAGCAGTTTAAGGGGACGGACAGGGGGCAATCAGCCCCAGCATTTT. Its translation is CASSLRGRTGGNQPQHF.

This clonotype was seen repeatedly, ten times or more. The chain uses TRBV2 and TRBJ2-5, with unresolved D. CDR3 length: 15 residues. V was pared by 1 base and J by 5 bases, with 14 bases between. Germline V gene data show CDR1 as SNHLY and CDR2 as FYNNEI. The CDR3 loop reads CASSEGVDPLETQYF. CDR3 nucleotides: TGTGCCAGCAGTGAAGGAGTAGACCCCCTGGAGACCCAGTACTTC.

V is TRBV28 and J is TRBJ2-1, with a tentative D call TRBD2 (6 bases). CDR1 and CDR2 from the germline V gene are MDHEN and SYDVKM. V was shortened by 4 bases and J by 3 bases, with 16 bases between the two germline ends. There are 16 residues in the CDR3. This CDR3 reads CASSSAGTGGYNEQFF. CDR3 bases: TGTGCCAGCAGTTCGGCCGGGACTGGCGGCTACAATGAGCAGTTCTTC.

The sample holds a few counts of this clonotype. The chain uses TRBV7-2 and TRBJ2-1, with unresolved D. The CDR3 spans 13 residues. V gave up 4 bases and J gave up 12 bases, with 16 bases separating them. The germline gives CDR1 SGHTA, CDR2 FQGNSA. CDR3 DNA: TGTGCCAGCAGCTATAGAGTTGGAGACTCGCAGTTCTTC. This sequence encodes CASSYRVGDSQFF.

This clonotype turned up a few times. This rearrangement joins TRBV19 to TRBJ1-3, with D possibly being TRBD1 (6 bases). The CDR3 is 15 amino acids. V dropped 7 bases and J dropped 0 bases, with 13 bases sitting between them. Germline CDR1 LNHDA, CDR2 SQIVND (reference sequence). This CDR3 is CASNSGTPSGNTIYF. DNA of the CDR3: TGTGCCAGTAACTCCGGGACACCCTCTGGAAACACCATATATTTT.

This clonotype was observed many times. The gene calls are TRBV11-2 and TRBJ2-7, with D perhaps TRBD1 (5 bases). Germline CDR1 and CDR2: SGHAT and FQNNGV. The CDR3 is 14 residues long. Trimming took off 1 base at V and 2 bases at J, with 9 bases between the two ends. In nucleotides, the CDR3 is TGTGCCAGCAGCTTAGTTCCAGGGCCCTACGAGCAGTACTTC. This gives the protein CASSLVPGPYEQYF.

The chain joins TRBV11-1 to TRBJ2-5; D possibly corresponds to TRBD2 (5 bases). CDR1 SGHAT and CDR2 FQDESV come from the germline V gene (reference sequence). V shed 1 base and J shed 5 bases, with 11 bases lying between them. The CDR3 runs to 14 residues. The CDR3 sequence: CASSLDVGGETQYF. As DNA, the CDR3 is TGTGCCAGCAGCTTAGACGTGGGCGGGGAGACCCAGTACTTC.